These T cell receptor beta chains were read from a single sample in a study of identical twins. TCRdb analysed the 5' RACE reads with MiXCR anew, one entry per CDR3 protein. The profile shows nearly 250,000 distinct CDR3 sequences, roughly 7% of them singletons. The sample also formed part of further work on yellow fever vaccine responses in identical twins.

Input material: memory (CD45RO+) T cells sorted from blood. The receptors originated from a woman between 18 and 30 years old in good health. The conserved cysteine and the conserved F or W are not part of the CDR3 here.

v_call: TRBV7-9
j_call: TRBJ2-3
cdr3_aa: ASSYGSSDTQY

v_call: TRBV5-1
j_call: TRBJ2-1
cdr3_aa: ASTLSGGLYNEQF

v_call: TRBV3-1
j_call: TRBJ2-2
cdr3_aa: ASSQDLGATGELF

v_call: TRBV7-9
j_call: TRBJ2-3
cdr3_aa: ASSLELTADTQY

v_call: TRBV29-1
j_call: TRBJ2-1
cdr3_aa: SVWTGGDNEQF

v_call: TRBV2
j_call: TRBJ2-1
cdr3_aa: ASSVRNNRNNEQF

v_call: TRBV20-1
j_call: TRBJ1-6
cdr3_aa: SATQGVNSPLH

v_call: TRBV20-1
j_call: TRBJ2-2
cdr3_aa: SARAARKANTGELF

v_call: TRBV3-1
j_call: TRBJ2-5
cdr3_aa: ASSQEWPAGGQETQY

v_call: TRBV28
j_call: TRBJ2-2
cdr3_aa: ASRSGTGPTGELF

v_call: TRBV7-9
j_call: TRBJ1-1
cdr3_aa: ASTLLETGNTEAF

v_call: TRBV20-1
j_call: TRBJ2-5
cdr3_aa: SARQLAGELEETQY

v_call: TRBV28
j_call: TRBJ2-5
cdr3_aa: ASSFLPRGGVETQY

v_call: TRBV11-3
j_call: TRBJ2-1
cdr3_aa: ASSRGRGSSYNEQF

v_call: TRBV2
j_call: TRBJ1-5
cdr3_aa: ASNPGESNQPQH

v_call: TRBV5-5
j_call: TRBJ2-5
cdr3_aa: ASSLGQDQETQY

v_call: TRBV6-5
j_call: TRBJ1-1
cdr3_aa: ASSLQGGITEAF

v_call: TRBV2
j_call: TRBJ2-1
cdr3_aa: ASSPPPGTTYNEQF

v_call: TRBV12-3/TRBV12-4
j_call: TRBJ2-3
cdr3_aa: ASSHTSGRTDTQY

v_call: TRBV5-1
j_call: TRBJ2-1
cdr3_aa: ASRIAGVSLYNEQF

v_call: TRBV2
j_call: TRBJ2-3
cdr3_aa: ASRSPSGGLFTDTQY

v_call: TRBV14
j_call: TRBJ2-1
cdr3_aa: ASSLHNEQF

v_call: TRBV3-1
j_call: TRBJ1-3
cdr3_aa: ASSHPTSGNTIY

v_call: TRBV9
j_call: TRBJ2-2
cdr3_aa: ASSARRIANTGELF

v_call: TRBV3-1
j_call: TRBJ2-6
cdr3_aa: ASSSPFAGGPGANVLT

v_call: TRBV11-1
j_call: TRBJ2-3
cdr3_aa: ASSFWTSGGRSTDTQY

v_call: TRBV11-3
j_call: TRBJ2-2
cdr3_aa: ASSPRGGFSGELF

v_call: TRBV7-3
j_call: TRBJ2-1
cdr3_aa: ASSTKLAGGGSYNEQF

v_call: TRBV7-9
j_call: TRBJ2-1
cdr3_aa: ASSLGGTVKQF

v_call: TRBV4-2
j_call: TRBJ2-3
cdr3_aa: ASSQEEVRTSGGDTQY

v_call: TRBV24-1
j_call: TRBJ2-1
cdr3_aa: ATSGPPRGDRNYNEQF

v_call: TRBV9
j_call: TRBJ2-5
cdr3_aa: ASSVWAGQETQY

v_call: TRBV12-3/TRBV12-4
j_call: TRBJ2-1
cdr3_aa: ASSLGDITEQF

v_call: TRBV9
j_call: TRBJ2-3
cdr3_aa: ASSVNWGAGTDTQY

v_call: TRBV7-9
j_call: TRBJ1-5
cdr3_aa: ASSSSSEPQH

v_call: TRBV7-9
j_call: TRBJ2-3
cdr3_aa: ASSSGLAGTVDTQY